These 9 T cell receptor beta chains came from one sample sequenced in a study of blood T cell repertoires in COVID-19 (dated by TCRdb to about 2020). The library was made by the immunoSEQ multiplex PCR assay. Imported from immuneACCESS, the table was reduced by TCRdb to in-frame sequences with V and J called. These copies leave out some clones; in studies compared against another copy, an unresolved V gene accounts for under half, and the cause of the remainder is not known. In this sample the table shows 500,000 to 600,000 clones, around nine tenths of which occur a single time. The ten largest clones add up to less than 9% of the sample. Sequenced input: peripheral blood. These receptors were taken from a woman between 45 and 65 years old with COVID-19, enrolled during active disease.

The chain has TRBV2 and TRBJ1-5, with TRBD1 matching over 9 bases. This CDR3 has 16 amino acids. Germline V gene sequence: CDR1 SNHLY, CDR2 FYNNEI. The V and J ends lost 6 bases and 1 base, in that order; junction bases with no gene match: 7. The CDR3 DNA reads TGTGCCAGCAGGACTCGACAGGGGGGAAGCAATCAGCCCCAGCATTTT. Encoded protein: CASRTRQGGSNQPQHF.

CDR3 DNA sequence: TGTGCCAGCACCACAACAGGGGAGACTGAAGCTTTCTTT. Translation gives CASTTTGETEAFF. This rearrangement joins TRBV2 to TRBJ1-1; 7 positions agree with TRBD1. V lost 7 bases and J lost 5; bases outside the gene matches: 7. Germline V gives CDR1 SNHLY, CDR2 FYNNEI. This CDR3 comprises 13 residues.

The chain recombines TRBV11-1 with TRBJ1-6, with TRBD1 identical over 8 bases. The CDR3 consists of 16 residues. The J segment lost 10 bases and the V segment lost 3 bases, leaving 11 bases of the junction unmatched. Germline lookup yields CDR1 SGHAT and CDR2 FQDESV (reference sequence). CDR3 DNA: TGTGCCAGCAGCTTCCATGGACAGGGTGCAGGGTCACCCCTCCACTTT. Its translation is CASSFHGQGAGSPLHF. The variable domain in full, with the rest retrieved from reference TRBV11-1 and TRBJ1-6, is EAEVAQSPRYKITEKSQAVAFWCDPISGHATLYWYRQILGQGPELLVQFQDESVVDDSQLPKDRFSAERLKGVDSTLKIQPAELGDSAMYLCASSFHGQGAGSPLHFGNGTRLTVT.

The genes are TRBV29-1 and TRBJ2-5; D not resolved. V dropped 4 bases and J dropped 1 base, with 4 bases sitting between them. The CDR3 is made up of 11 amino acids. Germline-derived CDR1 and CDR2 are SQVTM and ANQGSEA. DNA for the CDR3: TGCAGCGTTGGGGCCCAAGAGACCCAGTACTTC. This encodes CSVGAQETQYF.

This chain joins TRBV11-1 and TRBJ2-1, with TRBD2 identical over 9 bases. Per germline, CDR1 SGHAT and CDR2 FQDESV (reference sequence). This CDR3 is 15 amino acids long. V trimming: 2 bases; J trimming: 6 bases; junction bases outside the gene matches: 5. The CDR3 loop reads CASSLNSGGINEQFF. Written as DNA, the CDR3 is TGTGCCAGCAGCTTAAACAGCGGGGGGATCAATGAGCAGTTCTTC.

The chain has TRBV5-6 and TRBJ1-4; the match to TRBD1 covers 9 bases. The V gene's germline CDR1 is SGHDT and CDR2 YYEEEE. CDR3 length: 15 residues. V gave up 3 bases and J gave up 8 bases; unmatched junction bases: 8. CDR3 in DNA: TGTGCCAGCAGCTGGATGACAGGGGGGAAGGAAAAACTGTTTTTT. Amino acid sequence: CASSWMTGGKEKLFF. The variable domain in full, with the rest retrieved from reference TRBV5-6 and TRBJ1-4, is DAGVTQSPTHLIKTRGQQVTLRCSPKSGHDTVSWYQQALGQGPQFIFQYYEEEERQRGNFPDRFSGHQFPNYSSELNVNALLLGDSALYLCASSWMTGGKEKLFFGSGTQLSVL.

The CDR3 coding sequence is TGTGCCAGCAGCCCGTGGAGGGACAATGAGCAGTTCTTC. This sequence encodes CASSPWRDNEQFF. The chain carries TRBV7-3 and TRBJ2-1; weak D call: TRBD2 (6 bases). This CDR3 is built from 13 residues. V was pared by 5 bases and J by 5 bases, with 10 bases between. In germline, CDR1 is SGHTA, CDR2 FQGTGA.

CDR3 loop: CASSPGGSGVYGYTF. The CDR3 nucleotides are TGCGCCAGCAGCCCGGGCGGGTCCGGGGTCTATGGCTACACCTTC. The V and J genes are TRBV5-1 and TRBJ1-2; D remains unclear. The length of the CDR3 is 15 residues. CDR1 and CDR2 from the germline V gene are SGHRS and YFSETQ. V lost 4 bases and J lost 4, with 17 bases in between.

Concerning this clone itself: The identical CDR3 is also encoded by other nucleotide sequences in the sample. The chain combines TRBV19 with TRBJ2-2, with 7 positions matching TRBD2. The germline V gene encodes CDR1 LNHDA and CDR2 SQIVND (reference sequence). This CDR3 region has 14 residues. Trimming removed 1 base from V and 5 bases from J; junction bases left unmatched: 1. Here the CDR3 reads CASSIGGGTGELFF. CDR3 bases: TGTGCCAGTAGTATAGGGGGGGGAACCGGGGAGCTGTTTTTT.